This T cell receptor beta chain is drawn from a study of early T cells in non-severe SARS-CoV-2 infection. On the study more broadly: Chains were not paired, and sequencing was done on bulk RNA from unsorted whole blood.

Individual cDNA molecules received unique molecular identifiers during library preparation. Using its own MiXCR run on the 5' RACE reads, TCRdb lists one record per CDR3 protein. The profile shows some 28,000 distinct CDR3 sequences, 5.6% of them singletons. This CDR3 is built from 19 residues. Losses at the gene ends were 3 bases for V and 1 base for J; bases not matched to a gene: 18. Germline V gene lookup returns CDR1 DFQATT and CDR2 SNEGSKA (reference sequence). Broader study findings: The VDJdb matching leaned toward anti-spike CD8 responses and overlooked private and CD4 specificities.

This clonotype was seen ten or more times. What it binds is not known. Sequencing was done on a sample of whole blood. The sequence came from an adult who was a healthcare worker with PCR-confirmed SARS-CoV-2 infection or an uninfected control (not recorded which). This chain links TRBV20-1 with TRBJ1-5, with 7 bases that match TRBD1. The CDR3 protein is CSARAARQGLIRSNQPQHF. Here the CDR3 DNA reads TGCAGTGCTAGGGCCGCGAGACAGGGCTTAATCAGGAGCAATCAGCCCCAGCATTTT.